This T cell receptor (beta chain) was observed in a study of control samples from healthy donors and cancer patients. This CDR3 has 14 residues. Germline V lookup: CDR1 MNHEY, CDR2 SVGAGI. V gave up 11 bases and J gave up 3 bases; unmatched junction bases: 7. The table came from immunoSEQ multiplex PCR; TCRdb's copy has only in-frame clones and leaves some out. Of around 30,000 clones in the sample, 65% to 90% were seen once. V gene TRBV6-5 combines with J gene TRBJ2-2; 9 nucleotides line up with TRBD2. What was sequenced was PBMCs. The TCR was taken from a woman aged 55-69 years with head and neck cancer. The CDR3 DNA reads as TGTGCCTCAGGACTAGCGTGGGACACCGGGGAGCTGTTTTTT. Translating it yields CASGLAWDTGELFF.